One sample yielded the 3 T cell receptor beta chains listed below, sequenced in a study of post-analysis software for immune sequencing data. General observations from the study: Controls had lower frequencies than patients of about 5 TRBV segments, which included TRBV5-6, TRBV5-1 and TRBV20-1.

Tagging with unique molecular identifiers was a feature of the TCR beta cDNA libraries. TCRdb itself ran the PCR reads through MiXCR, one entry per CDR3 protein. The data show some 690,000 distinct CDR3 sequences, 59% seen once. These receptors have no identified antigens. Specimen: blood. Every receptor here comes from a girl aged 2-10 years with multiple sclerosis.

The CDR3 sequence: CSVEPSGLTQETQYF. DNA for the CDR3: TGCAGCGTTGAACCGTCGGGACTCACCCAAGAGACCCAGTACTTC. This chain uses TRBV29-1 with TRBJ2-5, with D possibly matching TRBD2 (6 bases). The CDR3 spans 15 residues. Germline V gives CDR1 SQVTM, CDR2 ANQGSEA. V was cut by 2 bases and J by 1 base, with 14 bases left in between.

This clonotype has just a few counts. This sequence joins TRBV10-2 and TRBJ2-1, with 7 bases that match TRBD2. The CDR3 consists of 15 residues. Germline V gene data show CDR1 as WSHSY and CDR2 as SAAADI. V lost 6 bases and J lost 0; bases outside the gene matches: 5. CDR3 loop: CASREAGSSYNEQFF. CDR3 nucleotides: TGCGCCAGCAGGGAAGCGGGGAGCTCCTACAATGAGCAGTTCTTC.

V usage is TRBV6-5 and J usage is TRBJ2-4, with D possibly TRBD1 on 6 matching bases. The V and J ends lost 4 bases and 1 base respectively, with 8 bases between them. There are 14 residues in the CDR3. CDR1 and CDR2 from the germline V gene are MNHEY and SVGAGI. Here the CDR3 reads CASSSTGAKNIQYF. The CDR3 nucleotides are TGTGCCAGCAGTTCCACAGGGGCCAAAAACATTCAGTACTTC.